Presented here are 14 T cell receptor beta chains from one specimen sequenced in a study of T-cell reconstitution after alpha-beta-depleted transplantation in children. Using unique molecular identifiers, the investigators prepared the TCRbeta library. TCRdb passed the PCR reads through MiXCR, listing each CDR3 protein once. Among around 420,000 distinct CDR3 sequences listed, around 15% were seen once. The source was PBMCs, mostly from graft donor cells, collected 360 days after TCRalphabeta/CD19-depleted stem cell transplant. These receptors were collected from a boy under three years old who had a stem cell transplant for Wiskott-Aldrich syndrome, so the T cells may come from the graft donor.

V and J are TRBV3-1 and TRBJ1-2; D is undetermined. The CDR3 extends over 13 amino acids. Germline V gene sequence: CDR1 LGHDT, CDR2 YNNKEL (reference sequence). V lost 4 bases to trimming and J lost 6 bases, with 12 bases between them. CDR3 in DNA: TGTGCCAGCAGCCCAAGTGGAGGAAATGGCTACACCTTC. It codes for CASSPSGGNGYTF.

The chain combines TRBV11-3 with TRBJ2-2; D is ambiguous. Per germline, CDR1 SGHNT and CDR2 YENEEA. The CDR3 covers 15 residues. Trimming took 5 bases from V and 4 from J, leaving 14 bases between them. The CDR3 here is CASSHRKGSTGELFF. Written as DNA, the CDR3 is TGTGCCAGCAGCCATCGAAAGGGATCCACCGGGGAGCTGTTTTTT.

The rearrangement uses TRBV12-3 or TRBV12-4 and TRBJ1-6; D ambiguous. V was cut by 2 bases and J by 4 bases, with 9 bases left in between. The CDR3 has 15 amino acids. This chain's CDR3 is CASSLRPIYNSPLHF. DNA of the CDR3: TGTGCCAGCAGTTTAAGACCGATTTATAATTCACCCCTCCACTTT.

The chain combines TRBV20-1 with TRBJ2-1; D unresolved. In germline, CDR1 is DFQATT, CDR2 SNEGSKA (reference sequence). This CDR3 is built from 15 residues. V lost 4 bases to trimming and J lost 0 bases, with 13 bases between them. The CDR3 sequence: CSATPGRSSYNEQFF. Written as DNA, the CDR3 is TGCAGTGCTACCCCCGGGCGGAGCTCCTACAATGAGCAGTTCTTC.

The V gene is TRBV4-3, the J gene TRBJ2-7, with 10 bases that match TRBD1. This CDR3 is 15 amino acids long. CDR1 and CDR2 from the germline V gene are LGHNA and YSLEER. With 5 bases clipped from V and 4 bases from J, the junction kept 8 bases outside the gene matches. The DNA of the CDR3 is TGCGCCAGCAGCGCGTCCGGGACAGGGGCTTACGAGCAGTACTTC. This codes for CASSASGTGAYEQYF.

V and J are TRBV10-3 and TRBJ1-2; TRBD1 is a possible D gene (6 bases). This CDR3 is 13 amino acids long. Trimming stripped 5 bases from V and 4 bases from J, with 11 bases between. Germline V CDR1 and CDR2: ENHRY, SYGVKD. CDR3: CAISLQGLYGYTF. CDR3 DNA: TGTGCCATCAGTTTACAGGGACTCTATGGCTACACCTTC.

This clonotype was found a few times. The gene calls are TRBV5-5 and TRBJ2-5; 8 positions match TRBD1. The CDR3 covers 15 residues. The germline V gene encodes CDR1 SGHKS and CDR2 YYEKEE (reference sequence). Trimming removed 3 bases from V and 4 bases from J; junction bases left unmatched: 8. CDR3 region: CASSWTTGGAETQYF. As DNA, the CDR3 is TGTGCCAGCAGCTGGACCACAGGGGGAGCAGAGACCCAGTACTTC.

This clonotype has only a few counts. The rearrangement joins TRBV11-3 to TRBJ2-1; 11 nucleotides agree with TRBD2. With 1 base clipped from V and 9 bases from J, the junction kept 8 bases outside the gene matches. The CDR3 covers 16 residues. Germline V CDR1 and CDR2: SGHNT, YENEEA. The CDR3 region is CASSLGLAGGPGEQFF. For the CDR3, the DNA is TGTGCCAGCAGCTTAGGGTTAGCGGGGGGGCCGGGTGAGCAGTTCTTC.

This clonotype was picked up a small number of times. The chain combines TRBV12-3 or TRBV12-4 with TRBJ2-7; TRBD1 aligns across 11 bases. The CDR3 totals 16 residues. V trimming: 3 bases; J trimming: 6 bases; junction bases outside the gene matches: 10. CDR3 in amino acids: CASSFLRDRGRGEQYF. CDR3 bases: TGTGCCAGCAGTTTCCTCCGGGACAGGGGGAGGGGCGAGCAGTACTTC.

In this sample, this clonotype turned up a few times. The chain couples TRBV28 to TRBJ2-5; 9 nucleotides match TRBD2. This CDR3 has 15 amino acids. CDR1 is MDHEN, CDR2 SYDVKM, per germline. V shed 4 bases, J shed 7 bases, and the junction held 10 bases outside the gene matches. This CDR3 reads CASSSLIGTSWTQYF. DNA for the CDR3: TGTGCCAGCAGTTCCTTAATCGGGACTAGCTGGACCCAGTACTTC.

The sample holds a few counts of this clonotype. The rearrangement joins TRBV20-1 to TRBJ2-1; a possible D gene is TRBD1 (5 bases). The germline V gene has CDR1 DFQATT and CDR2 SNEGSKA (reference sequence). There are 15 residues in the CDR3. V gave up 6 bases and J gave up 2 bases, with 17 bases separating them. The CDR3 region is CSARLGRAAYNEQFF. For the CDR3, the DNA is TGCAGTGCCCGACTGGGCAGGGCCGCCTACAATGAGCAGTTCTTC.

There are a few counts of this clonotype. This chain connects TRBV7-2 to TRBJ2-3, with 10 nucleotides matching TRBD2. Germline CDR1 reads SGHTA; CDR2 reads FQGNSA. Trimming took 1 base from V and 6 from J; bases not matched to a gene: 4. The CDR3 totals 15 residues. The CDR3 nucleotides are TGTGCCAGCAGCTTAGTGACTAGCGGGTTTGATACGCAGTATTTT. It yields the protein CASSLVTSGFDTQYF.

Only a few counts were recorded for this clonotype. The rearrangement links TRBV5-1 to TRBJ2-7; D not certain. V was trimmed by 1 base and J by 5 bases, leaving 10 bases between them. This CDR3 has 13 residues. The germline V gene encodes CDR1 SGHRS and CDR2 YFSETQ. The CDR3 bases are TGCGCCAGCAGCTTGATGGGCATCGACGAGCAGTACTTC. This sequence encodes CASSLMGIDEQYF.

This clonotype was seen a handful of times. The chain uses TRBV9 and TRBJ1-3; 9 nucleotides line up with TRBD1. The CDR3 consists of 15 residues. CDR1 and CDR2 (germline): SGDLS, YYNGEE. The V gene end was trimmed by 3 bases and the J gene end by 4 bases; junction bases not matched to a gene: 5. The CDR3 here is CASSALQGAGNTIYF. CDR3 coding DNA: TGTGCCAGCAGCGCCCTACAGGGGGCGGGAAACACCATATATTTT.